This entry lists 23 T cell receptor beta chains sequenced from one sample in a study of cytomegalovirus exposure and HLA in healthy donors. PCR amplification relied on 60 Vbeta primers (plus 13 Jbeta primers). Some clones are missing from TCRdb's copy, which holds only in-frame ones; the method was immunoSEQ multiplex PCR. Of tens of thousands of clones listed, 65% to 85% are singletons. Sequencing used PBMCs. The receptor source for this set is a woman aged 45 to 65 in good health and CMV-seronegative.

This chain connects TRBV27 to TRBJ2-7; a possible D gene is TRBD2 (6 bases). Trimming took 5 bases from V and 4 from J, leaving 15 bases between them. Germline lookup yields CDR1 MNHEY and CDR2 SMNVEV (reference sequence). The CDR3 has 14 amino acids. The CDR3 reads CASSPQAGGYEQYF. Written as DNA, the CDR3 is TGTGCCAGCAGTCCCCAGGCAGGAGGGTACGAGCAGTACTTC.

This chain joins TRBV7-9 and TRBJ2-5, with a weak D call TRBD1 (5 bases). The CDR3 contains 15 residues. Trimming pared 1 base from V and 0 bases from J, leaving 9 bases between. Germline V gene sequence: CDR1 SEHNR, CDR2 FQNEAQ (reference sequence). The CDR3, as DNA: TGTGCCAGCAGCTTAGAGGCAGGGTACCAAGAGACCCAGTACTTC. Its protein product is CASSLEAGYQETQYF. Complete variable domain (other parts from reference TRBV7-9 and TRBJ2-5): DTGVSQNPRHKITKRGQNVTFRCDPISEHNRLYWYRQTLGQGPEFLTYFQNEAQLEKSRLLSDRFSAERPKGSFSTLEIQRTEQGDSAMYLCASSLEAGYQETQYFGPGTRLLVL.

The genes are TRBV12-5 and TRBJ1-2; tentatively, D is TRBD1 (5 bases). This CDR3 is 17 amino acids long. Trimming cost V 0 bases and J 1 base, with 15 bases left between them. Germline-derived CDR1 and CDR2 are LGHNT and FRNRAP. The CDR3 DNA reads as TGTGCTAGTGGTTTGGTACTGTGGACAAAAAATAACTATGGCTACACCTTC. Protein product: CASGLVLWTKNNYGYTF.

The chain employs TRBV4-1 and TRBJ1-5, with TRBD1 as a possible D gene (6 bases). The CDR3 is 13 amino acids. V lost 2 bases to trimming and J lost 6 bases, with 8 bases between them. CDR1 is MGHRA, CDR2 YSYEKL, per germline. The CDR3 sequence: CASSQLGGQPQHF. The CDR3 DNA reads TGCGCCAGCAGCCAACTAGGGGGTCAGCCCCAGCATTTT.

This chain uses TRBV27 with TRBJ2-7, with 7 bases lining up with TRBD1. The CDR3 runs to 15 residues. The germline CDR1 and CDR2 sequences are MNHEY and SMNVEV (reference sequence). V was clipped by 2 bases and J by 3 bases; unmatched bases: 7. The CDR3 nucleotides are TGTGCCAGCAGTTTAGCGTACAGGGGTAGCTACGAGCAGTACTTC. Amino acids: CASSLAYRGSYEQYF.

DNA for the CDR3: TGTGCCAGCAGCTTGTTTGGGACAGGGTACACCGGGGAGCTGTTTTTT. This gives the protein CASSLFGTGYTGELFF. This chain links TRBV5-4 with TRBJ2-2, with 9 bases identical to TRBD1. Germline assignment: CDR1 SGHNT and CDR2 YYREEE (reference sequence). This CDR3 has 16 residues. Losses at the gene ends were 1 base for V and 3 bases for J; bases not matched to a gene: 4.

As DNA, the CDR3 is TGTGCCAGCAGAACGGGGAGTGTGGGCACTGAAGCTTTCTTT. As protein: CASRTGSVGTEAFF. V is TRBV6-6 and J is TRBJ1-1; D unclear. With 6 bases removed from V and 4 bases from J, the gap between germline ends came to 15 bases. This CDR3 comprises 14 residues. Germline lookup yields CDR1 MNHNY and CDR2 SVGAGI (reference sequence).

The chain employs TRBV5-1 and TRBJ2-3, with 7 bases fitting TRBD1. CDR3 length equals 14 residues. V shed 3 bases and J 2 bases; nucleotides not matched to a gene: 3. Germline V gene lookup returns CDR1 SGHRS and CDR2 YFSETQ. This chain's CDR3 is CASSWTGNTDTQYF. CDR3 DNA: TGCGCCAGCAGCTGGACAGGTAACACAGATACGCAGTATTTT. The full variable domain, its missing parts supplied by reference TRBV5-1 and TRBJ2-3, is KAGVTQTPRYLIKTRGQQVTLSCSPISGHRSVSWYQQTPGQGLQFLFEYFSETQRNKGNFPGRFSGRQFSNSRSEMNVSTLELGDSALYLCASSWTGNTDTQYFGPGTRLTVL.

Details on this clone: Additional DNA sequences in this sample encode the identical CDR3. The chain recombines TRBV7-9 with TRBJ1-1, with a possible D match to TRBD1 (6 bases). The V end was cut by 7 bases, the J end by 1 base, with 22 bases between. The CDR3 consists of 17 residues. Germline V lookup: CDR1 SEHNR, CDR2 FQNEAQ (reference sequence). In DNA form, the CDR3 reads TGTGCCAGCACCCAGTTCTCGGGGGGGGCTCCGAACACTGAAGCTTTCTTT. Its protein is CASTQFSGGAPNTEAFF.

The chain is built from TRBV7-2 and TRBJ1-3, with 8 bases lining up with TRBD1. Per the germline V gene, CDR1 is SGHTA and CDR2 is FQGNSA. The CDR3 loop spans 17 amino acids. The J segment lost 0 bases and the V segment lost 4 bases, leaving 8 bases of the junction unmatched. The DNA of the CDR3 is TGTGCCAGCAGCTCGCGGGACAGGTCGAGCTCTGGAAACACCATATATTTT. The encoded protein is CASSSRDRSSSGNTIYF.

This clone was observed once. This sequence joins TRBV6-1 and TRBJ1-4, with 9 nucleotides matching TRBD1. The CDR3 contains 15 residues. Trimming took 6 bases from V and 5 from J; bases not matched to a gene: 7. Germline values: CDR1 MNHNS, CDR2 SASEGT. DNA for the CDR3: TGTGCCAGCAGGTCAAACAGGGGGCGGAATGAAAAACTGTTTTTT. Protein sequence: CASRSNRGRNEKLFF.

DNA for the CDR3: TGTGCCAGTAGTAGAGGGACAGATAATCAGCCCCAGCATTTT. Translated: CASSRGTDNQPQHF. The chain joins TRBV19 to TRBJ1-5; 7 bases line up with TRBD1. V gave up 4 bases and J gave up 4 bases; unmatched junction bases: 4. Looked up from germline, CDR1 is LNHDA and CDR2 is SQIVND (reference sequence). The CDR3 has 14 amino acids. Variable domain in full (rest from reference TRBV19 and TRBJ1-5): DGGITQSPKYLFRKEGQNVTLSCEQNLNHDAMYWYRQDPGQGLRLIYYSQIVNDFQKGDIAEGYSVSREKKESFPLTVTSAQKNPTAFYLCASSRGTDNQPQHFGDGTRLSIL.

J is TRBJ1-1 and V is TRBV6-6, with 9 bases that match TRBD1. The germline gives CDR1 MNHNY, CDR2 SVGAGI (reference sequence). With V trimmed by 4 bases and J by 7 bases, 4 bases remained unmatched. The CDR3 covers 13 residues. The CDR3 coding sequence is TGTGCCAGCAGTTGGACAGGGGAGGGTGAAGCTTTCTTT. Protein: CASSWTGEGEAFF.

J is TRBJ2-1 and V is TRBV27; 7 bases match TRBD2. V lost 5 bases to trimming and J lost 3 bases; unmatched junction nucleotides: 7. From germline, CDR1 is MNHEY and CDR2 SMNVEV (reference sequence). This CDR3 contains 15 residues. Here the CDR3 reads CASSNGLGVYNEQFF. As DNA, the CDR3 is TGTGCCAGCAGTAACGGACTAGGAGTCTACAATGAGCAGTTCTTC.

The rearrangement uses TRBV2 and TRBJ1-6; 7 bases align to TRBD1. Germline V lookup: CDR1 SNHLY, CDR2 FYNNEI. V lost 6 bases, J lost 5 bases, and 4 bases stayed unmatched. CDR3 size: 14 residues. Written as DNA, the CDR3 is TGTGCCAGCAGCGTCAGGGGGGATAATTCACCCCTCCACTTT. Residues: CASSVRGDNSPLHF.

The gene calls are TRBV19 and TRBJ1-4; a weak D match, TRBD1 (6 bases). The ends were cut back, 9 bases at V and 3 bases at J, with 14 bases in the middle. The length of the CDR3 is 14 residues. Germline V gene sequence: CDR1 LNHDA, CDR2 SQIVND (reference sequence). The CDR3 spells CASTGRGSNEKLFF. The CDR3 nucleotides read TGTGCCAGCACAGGGAGAGGGTCTAATGAAAAACTGTTTTTT.

The rearrangement uses TRBV5-8 and TRBJ2-3; 10 bases map to TRBD2. Trimming at V came to 0 bases and at J to 1 base, leaving 5 bases not matched to a gene. CDR1 is SGHTS, CDR2 YDEGEE, per germline. The CDR3 has 17 residues. As DNA, the CDR3 is TGTGCCAGCAGCTTGGCCCGGCTAGCGGGGGGCACAGATACGCAGTATTTT. Amino acids: CASSLARLAGGTDTQYF.

The V and J genes are TRBV5-1 and TRBJ2-2; 7 bases are shared with TRBD1. Germline V gene sequence: CDR1 SGHRS, CDR2 YFSETQ. The CDR3 extends over 17 amino acids. V gave up 3 bases and J gave up 3 bases; unmatched junction bases: 11. The CDR3 sequence is CASSWRTTGLDTGELFF. CDR3 DNA sequence: TGCGCCAGCAGCTGGCGGACGACAGGGTTAGACACCGGGGAGCTGTTTTTT.

The rearrangement uses TRBV6-1 and TRBJ1-3, with a weak D call TRBD1 (5 bases). Germline assignment: CDR1 MNHNS and CDR2 SASEGT. There are 15 residues in the CDR3. Trimming removed 6 bases at V and 2 bases at J, with 14 bases between. The CDR3 coding sequence is TGTGCCAGCAGGTCCCAGGGCGAGGCTGGAAACACCATATATTTT. Protein product: CASRSQGEAGNTIYF.

This chain links TRBV5-6 with TRBJ2-1; TRBD1 matches 8 bases. The CDR3 runs 14 residues. V lost 4 bases and J lost 5; bases outside the gene matches: 5. Germline CDR1 reads SGHDT; CDR2 reads YYEEEE. This CDR3 reads CASSGGTGDNEQFF. CDR3 DNA sequence: TGTGCCAGCAGCGGGGGGACAGGCGACAATGAGCAGTTCTTC. The full variable domain, rest sourced from reference TRBV5-6 and TRBJ2-1, is DAGVTQSPTHLIKTRGQQVTLRCSPKSGHDTVSWYQQALGQGPQFIFQYYEEEERQRGNFPDRFSGHQFPNYSSELNVNALLLGDSALYLCASSGGTGDNEQFFGPGTRLTVL.

The chain carries TRBV5-1 and TRBJ1-4; 10 positions match TRBD1. The junction had 5 bases not matched to a gene; V was cut back by 2 bases and J by 7 bases. This CDR3 region has 15 residues. Germline values: CDR1 SGHRS, CDR2 YFSETQ. CDR3 in DNA: TGCGCCAGCAGCTTAACCGGGACAGGGGTTGAAAAACTGTTTTTT. Its translation is CASSLTGTGVEKLFF.

This sequence joins TRBV5-5 and TRBJ1-1; D is undetermined. Germline loops: CDR1 SGHKS, CDR2 YYEKEE (reference sequence). This CDR3 region has 13 residues. V was trimmed by 0 bases and J by 10 bases, leaving 13 bases between them. CDR3: CASSLGPGVGAFF. CDR3 nucleotides: TGTGCCAGCAGCTTGGGTCCGGGAGTCGGAGCTTTCTTT.

The chain combines TRBV28 with TRBJ1-4; maybe TRBD1 (5 bases). CDR3 length: 14 residues. CDR1 is MDHEN, CDR2 SYDVKM, per germline. Trimming stripped 5 bases from V and 4 bases from J, with 11 bases between. Written as DNA, the CDR3 is TGTGCCAGCAGTACGGAGGGACTTAATGAAAAACTGTTTTTT. Amino acids: CASSTEGLNEKLFF.